This T cell receptor beta chain was sequenced in a study of Graves' ophthalmopathy and Graves' hyperthyroidism. RNA transcripts served as template for amplifying TCR beta CDR3 sequences. An initial RT-PCR round employing HTBI primers preceded a second-round multiplex PCR. TCRdb processed the multiplex PCR reads anew with MiXCR; each CDR3 protein has one entry. Among around 1.1 million distinct CDR3 sequences listed, roughly 35% were seen once. Other autoimmune diseases, uncontrolled infections, pregnancy and lactation each led to patient exclusion. Diagnoses were established from clinical symptoms, serum thyroxine, TRAb, thyroid ultrasound and orbital computed tomography. On this clonotype: Its antigen is not known.

Study results and caveats: Blood samples also showed most expanded thyroid clonotypes exceeding 0.001 frequency.

The TCR comes from an adult man with Graves' hyperthyroidism. Sequences were obtained from peripheral blood or thyroid tissue (not recorded which).

The CDR3 loop reads CASRPGQIGIQYF. The CDR3 DNA follows: TGTGCCAGCAGACCAGGACAGATTGGAATTCAGTACTTC. The chain employs TRBV5-6 and TRBJ2-5; D is perhaps TRBD1 (6 bases). Germline V gives CDR1 SGHDT, CDR2 YYEEEE. This CDR3 spans 13 amino acids. V lost 5 bases and J 11 bases, leaving 19 bases between the germline ends.